These T cell receptor beta chains were read from a single sample in a study of a mutant IDH1 vaccine in newly diagnosed glioma. No antigens are known for them. Clones were read by immunoSEQ multiplex PCR, and TCRdb kept only the in-frame ones, dropping some. The sample consists of around 23,000 clones, approximately 80% of them appearing once. The sequenced sample was PBMCs, obtained from a glioma patient whose treatment included an IDH1 peptide vaccine. These receptors all stem from a man between 40 and 49 years old with glioma. Each CDR3 is given with its conserved first and last residue. Fields, in order: V gene, clone size, D gene, J gene, CDR3 DNA, CDR3 protein. A D gene is named only where the DNA matches it firmly. Expanded clones are given a class, and other clones once, few, many or no size at all.

V gene: TRBV19; clone size: NA; D gene: TRBD1; J gene: TRBJ2-1; CDR3 DNA: TGTGCCAGTAGTGCCCTACCGGGACAGGGGAGCAATGAGCAGTTCTTC; CDR3 protein: CASSALPGQGSNEQFF
V gene: TRBV29-1; clone size: NA; D gene: NA; J gene: TRBJ1-1; CDR3 DNA: TGCAGCGTTGTGAGGAGTCTCACTGAAGCTTTCTTT; CDR3 protein: CSVVRSLTEAFF
V gene: TRBV28; clone size: NA; D gene: TRBD2; J gene: TRBJ2-1; CDR3 DNA: TGTGCCAGCAGTTTATCGAGCGGGACCTCCTACAATGAGCAGTTCTTC; CDR3 protein: CASSLSSGTSYNEQFF
V gene: TRBV19; clone size: NA; D gene: TRBD1; J gene: TRBJ2-1; CDR3 DNA: TGTGCCAGTAGTTCCGGGACAGGGGGATACAATGAGCAGTTCTTC; CDR3 protein: CASSSGTGGYNEQFF
V gene: TRBV10-2; clone size: NA; D gene: TRBD2; J gene: TRBJ2-1; CDR3 DNA: TGCGCCAGCAGTAGGCGGGGGACTAGCGGTGAGCAGTTCTTC; CDR3 protein: CASSRRGTSGEQFF
V gene: TRBV12-5; clone size: NA; D gene: NA; J gene: TRBJ2-3; CDR3 DNA: TGTGCTAGTGGTATCCAGAATAGCGGCACGCGGTATTTT; CDR3 protein: CASGIQNSGTRYF
V gene: TRBV7-2; clone size: NA; D gene: NA; J gene: TRBJ1-3; CDR3 DNA: TGTGCCAGCAGCTTACTCCCGGTCGGGGCTGATGGAAACACCATATATTTT; CDR3 protein: CASSLLPVGADGNTIYF
V gene: TRBV5-6; clone size: NA; D gene: TRBD2; J gene: TRBJ2-1; CDR3 DNA: TGTGCCAGCAGCCGGAGATGGACTAGCCTGGGGGAGCAGTTCTTC; CDR3 protein: CASSRRWTSLGEQFF
V gene: TRBV27; clone size: NA; D gene: TRBD1; J gene: TRBJ1-2; CDR3 DNA: TGTGCCAGCAGTACGCGGACAGGGATCTATGGCTACACCTTC; CDR3 protein: CASSTRTGIYGYTF
V gene: TRBV2; clone size: NA; D gene: NA; J gene: TRBJ1-4; CDR3 DNA: TGTGCCAGCAAAGTACGGTTGGTTGCAACTAATGAAAAACTGTTTTTT; CDR3 protein: CASKVRLVATNEKLFF
V gene: TRBV19; clone size: few; D gene: NA; J gene: TRBJ1-1; CDR3 DNA: TGTGCCAGTAGTGTTACAGGTGGCGGTAAGCACACTGAAGCTTTCTTT; CDR3 protein: CASSVTGGGKHTEAFF
V gene: TRBV10-2; clone size: NA; D gene: NA; J gene: TRBJ1-2; CDR3 DNA: TGCGCCAGCTATGATGGGGGAAGGTATGGCTACACCTTC; CDR3 protein: CASYDGGRYGYTF
V gene: TRBV27; clone size: NA; D gene: NA; J gene: TRBJ2-1; CDR3 DNA: TGTGCCAGCAGGGGGCTGGGGGGGCGCTACAATGAGCAGTTCTTC; CDR3 protein: CASRGLGGRYNEQFF
V gene: TRBV6-6; clone size: NA; D gene: TRBD1; J gene: TRBJ1-1; CDR3 DNA: TGTGCCAGCATCTCCGGGACAGACACTGAAGCTTTCTTT; CDR3 protein: CASISGTDTEAFF
V gene: TRBV2; clone size: NA; D gene: TRBD1; J gene: TRBJ2-5; CDR3 DNA: TGTGCCAGCAGTCTGACAGGGGAAGAGACCCAGTACTTC; CDR3 protein: CASSLTGEETQYF
V gene: TRBV29-1; clone size: NA; D gene: NA; J gene: TRBJ1-2; CDR3 DNA: TGCAGCGTGATATCCAGGGTCACCGGCTACACCTTC; CDR3 protein: CSVISRVTGYTF
V gene: TRBV19; clone size: few; D gene: NA; J gene: TRBJ1-2; CDR3 DNA: TGTGCCAGTAGTACAAGGAACACTAACTATGGCTACACCTTC; CDR3 protein: CASSTRNTNYGYTF
V gene: TRBV2; clone size: NA; D gene: TRBD1; J gene: TRBJ2-7; CDR3 DNA: TGTGCCAGCAGAGGGGGGCCAGGGGGCCTCGAGCAGTACTTC; CDR3 protein: CASRGGPGGLEQYF
V gene: TRBV27; clone size: NA; D gene: NA; J gene: TRBJ1-1; CDR3 DNA: TGTGCCAGCAGTCCCCAACGGCCGTACAGTTACACTGAAGCTTTCTTT; CDR3 protein: CASSPQRPYSYTEAFF
V gene: TRBV6-5; clone size: once; D gene: NA; J gene: TRBJ1-4; CDR3 DNA: TGTGCCAGCAGAGGACGGTTAAGCGGGGAAAAACTGTTTTTT; CDR3 protein: CASRGRLSGEKLFF
V gene: TRBV7-9; clone size: NA; D gene: NA; J gene: TRBJ1-5; CDR3 DNA: TGTGCCAGCAGCTTAGGAGGGTATAGCAATCAGCCCCAGCATTTT; CDR3 protein: CASSLGGYSNQPQHF
V gene: TRBV14; clone size: NA; D gene: NA; J gene: TRBJ2-1; CDR3 DNA: TGTGCCAGCAGTAGGTTATCCGGAGGGGGGGCCAATGAGCAGTTCTTC; CDR3 protein: CASSRLSGGGANEQFF
V gene: TRBV9; clone size: NA; D gene: NA; J gene: TRBJ2-1; CDR3 DNA: TGTGCCAGCAGCGCTAGAATTAGCGCGGAGGCCGACAATGAGCAGTTCTTC; CDR3 protein: CASSARISAEADNEQFF
V gene: TRBV7-2; clone size: NA; D gene: NA; J gene: TRBJ1-6; CDR3 DNA: TGTGCCAGCAGCTTAGGCCCCGGGGTTAATTCACCCCTCCACTTT; CDR3 protein: CASSLGPGVNSPLHF
V gene: TRBV9; clone size: NA; D gene: NA; J gene: TRBJ2-7; CDR3 DNA: TGTGCCAGCAGTGGAGGGGGCTACGAGCAGTACTTC; CDR3 protein: CASSGGGYEQYF
V gene: TRBV7-8; clone size: NA; D gene: NA; J gene: TRBJ2-1; CDR3 DNA: TGTGCCAGCAGCTTAGTCATATCTCCGGACAATGAGCAGTTCTTC; CDR3 protein: CASSLVISPDNEQFF
V gene: TRBV6-1; clone size: NA; D gene: TRBD2; J gene: TRBJ2-7; CDR3 DNA: TGTGCCAGCAGTGAAGGGCCTAGCGGGTACGAGCAGTACTTC; CDR3 protein: CASSEGPSGYEQYF
V gene: TRBV5-4; clone size: NA; D gene: NA; J gene: TRBJ1-4; CDR3 DNA: TGTGCCAGCAGCTTGGACAGGGACGAAAAACTGTTTTTT; CDR3 protein: CASSLDRDEKLFF
V gene: TRBV7-2; clone size: NA; D gene: TRBD2; J gene: TRBJ2-5; CDR3 DNA: TGTGCCAGCAGCGGGACTAGCGGATGGACCCTCCAAGAGACCCAGTACTTC; CDR3 protein: CASSGTSGWTLQETQYF
V gene: TRBV2; clone size: NA; D gene: TRBD2; J gene: TRBJ2-1; CDR3 DNA: TGTGCCAGCAGGGTACTAGCGGGGCCATACAATGAGCAGTTCTTC; CDR3 protein: CASRVLAGPYNEQFF